These T cell receptor beta chains were read from a single sample in a study of T cells after yellow fever vaccination. TCRdb re-called the 5' RACE reads through MiXCR, storing one row per CDR3 protein. Here the sample spans 500,000 to 550,000 distinct CDR3 sequences, 20% to 25% being singletons. This sample comprised PBMCs, obtained less than 25 days after the first yellow fever vaccination. Receptors were obtained from a man aged 18 to 30 who received the YFV17D yellow fever vaccine. Both conserved end residues are part of each CDR3. D genes are given only for firm matches. Not every row has a clone size; where given, it reads once, few, many or a size class.

>TRBJ2-3|-|TRBV6-5|few
CASSPGWDTQYF
TGTGCCAGCAGTCCCGGGTGGGATACGCAGTATTTT
>TRBJ2-3|-|TRBV4-1|-
CASSQDPWGPLTDTQYF
TGCGCCAGCAGCCAAGATCCTTGGGGACCTCTCACAGATACGCAGTATTTT
>TRBJ2-3|TRBD2|TRBV4-3|many
CASSQVAGGREAQYF
TGCGCCAGCAGCCAGGTAGCGGGGGGGCGAGAAGCGCAGTATTTT
>TRBJ1-4|TRBD1|TRBV7-6|-
CASSSGQGREKLFF
TGTGCCAGCAGCTCTGGACAGGGGAGGGAAAAACTGTTTTTT
>TRBJ2-2|TRBD1|TRBV11-3|-
CASSLGDRAGNTGELFF
TGTGCCAGCAGCTTAGGGGACAGGGCGGGGAACACCGGGGAGCTGTTTTTT
>TRBJ1-5|TRBD1|TRBV9|-
CASSRSGDRYQPQHF
TGTGCCAGCAGCAGAAGTGGGGACAGATATCAGCCCCAGCATTTT
>TRBJ2-3|TRBD2|TRBV7-2|-
CASSTGTSGFSTDTQYF
TGTGCCAGCAGCACGGGGACTAGCGGGTTTAGCACAGATACGCAGTATTTT
>TRBJ2-5|-|TRBV20-1|few
CSARARETQYF
TGCAGTGCTAGGGCCCGGGAGACCCAGTACTTC
>TRBJ2-1|-|TRBV7-9|many
CASSLQGDGYNEQFF
TGTGCCAGCAGCTTACAAGGTGACGGATACAATGAGCAGTTCTTC
>TRBJ2-1|-|TRBV6-2/TRBV6-3|few
CASSKLEYNEQFF
TGTGCCAGCAGCAAGCTCGAGTACAATGAGCAGTTCTTC
>TRBJ1-2|-|TRBV4-1|few
CASSQDPGSNGYTF
TGCGCCAGCAGCCAAGATCCAGGGTCAAACGGCTACACCTTC
>TRBJ2-1|-|TRBV29-1|few
CSVEDRFNEQFF
TGCAGCGTGGAAGACAGATTCAATGAGCAGTTCTTC
>TRBJ2-3|TRBD1|TRBV12-3/TRBV12-4|-
CASSRDRGADTQYF
TGTGCCAGCAGCAGGGACAGGGGGGCAGATACGCAGTATTTT
>TRBJ1-3|-|TRBV5-1|many
CASSWGGRPDSGNTIYF
TGCGCCAGCAGCTGGGGGGGTAGACCTGACTCTGGAAACACCATATATTTT
>TRBJ1-6|-|TRBV4-3|many
CASSQDFAGYNSPLHF
TGCGCCAGCAGCCAAGATTTTGCAGGGTATAATTCACCCCTCCACTTT
>TRBJ1-4|-|TRBV5-4|few
CASSLDAPGVDEKLFF
TGTGCCAGCAGCTTGGACGCCCCCGGGGTCGATGAAAAACTGTTTTTT
>TRBJ1-1|-|TRBV20-1|few
CSARLNTEAFF
TGCAGTGCTAGACTGAACACTGAAGCTTTCTTT
>TRBJ2-1|TRBD2|TRBV6-5|few
CASSYSMASGGGSEQFF
TGTGCCAGCAGTTACTCGATGGCTAGCGGGGGGGGGAGTGAGCAGTTCTTC
>TRBJ1-6|-|TRBV7-9|few
CASSPGLGHSPLHF
TGTGCCAGCAGCCCAGGACTGGGGCATTCACCCCTCCACTTT
>TRBJ2-2|-|TRBV14|few
CASSQVPTNTGELFF
TGTGCCAGCAGCCAAGTCCCCACGAACACCGGGGAGCTGTTTTTT
>TRBJ1-3|-|TRBV12-3/TRBV12-4|many
CASSLEGFSGNTIYF
TGTGCCAGCAGTTTGGAGGGTTTCTCTGGAAACACCATATATTTT
>TRBJ2-5|TRBD1|TRBV5-1|-
CASSRRGQQETQYF
TGCGCCAGCAGCCGCCGGGGACAGCAAGAGACCCAGTACTTC
>TRBJ1-2|-|TRBV7-9|few
CASSLVGRNYGYTF
TGTGCCAGCAGCTTAGTCGGGCGTAACTATGGCTACACCTTC
>TRBJ2-3|-|TRBV12-3/TRBV12-4|-
CASSFLRFADTQYF
TGTGCCAGCAGTTTTCTTAGATTTGCAGATACGCAGTATTTT
>TRBJ1-1|-|TRBV4-3|-
CASSQEDLREVTEAFF
TGCGCCAGCAGCCAAGAGGATTTGAGGGAAGTGACTGAAGCTTTCTTT
>TRBJ1-1|-|TRBV6-5|-
CASSYSGQANTEAFF
TGTGCCAGCAGTTACTCTGGTCAGGCGAACACTGAAGCTTTCTTT
>TRBJ2-3|-|TRBV7-9|few
CASSSLEAAQYF
TGTGCCAGCAGCTCCCTGGAGGCCGCGCAGTATTTT
>TRBJ2-1|-|TRBV4-1|-
CASSHPFVGLDNEQFF
TGCGCCAGCAGCCACCCGTTCGTAGGCTTGGACAATGAGCAGTTCTTC
>TRBJ2-7|-|TRBV15|-
CATSLGYAGTLYEQYF
TGTGCCACCAGCTTGGGTTACGCGGGGACCCTTTACGAGCAGTACTTC
>TRBJ1-5|TRBD1|TRBV18|-
CASSQFDRGVDQPQHF
TGTGCCAGCTCACAATTCGACAGGGGAGTCGATCAGCCCCAGCATTTT
>TRBJ1-2|TRBD1|TRBV9|-
CASSVRDRAGYTF
TGTGCCAGCAGCGTAAGGGACAGGGCGGGCTACACCTTC